This is a list of T cell receptor beta chains from one sample in a study of T-cell reconstitution after alpha-beta-depleted transplantation in children. TCRdb re-analysed the PCR reads in MiXCR, keeping a single row per CDR3 protein. The table lists about 300,000 distinct CDR3 sequences, roughly a tenth of them singletons. The specimen was PBMCs, collected before TCRalphabeta/CD19-depleted stem cell transplant. The receptors here all came from a boy under two years old with acute myeloid leukemia, due to receive a stem cell transplant. Both conserved end residues are part of each CDR3. A D gene is named only where the DNA matches it firmly. Only part of the rows carry a size: once, few, many, or a class if the clone is expanded.

CDR3	DNA	J	size	D	V
CASSQGQRSGNTIYF	TGTGCCAGCAGCCAAGGTCAAAGATCTGGAAACACCATATATTTT	TRBJ1-3	few	NA	TRBV3-1
CATSIGPTYEQYF	TGTGCCACCAGCATTGGACCCACCTACGAGCAGTACTTC	TRBJ2-7	many	NA	TRBV15
CASSPQFSGYNEQFF	TGCGCCAGCAGTCCCCAATTTAGCGGGTACAATGAGCAGTTCTTC	TRBJ2-1	many	TRBD2	TRBV4-1
CSAGRGWLDGYTF	TGCAGTGCTGGAAGGGGGTGGTTGGATGGCTACACCTTC	TRBJ1-2	many	NA	TRBV20-1
CATSDSGQTYNEQFF	TGTGCCACCAGTGATTCGGGACAGACCTACAATGAGCAGTTCTTC	TRBJ2-1	few	TRBD1	TRBV24-1
CASSQDGLAGNYEQYF	TGCGCCAGCAGCCAAGATGGGCTAGCGGGGAATTACGAGCAGTACTTC	TRBJ2-7	few	TRBD2	TRBV4-1
CASSRPGTANYGYTF	TGTGCCAGCAGCCGCCCCGGGACAGCGAACTATGGCTACACCTTC	TRBJ1-2	many	TRBD1	TRBV7-9
CSARRLGVPLLGRGGETQYF	TGCAGTGCTAGACGGTTGGGGGTGCCACTTTTAGGCAGGGGGGGAGAGACCCAGTACTTC	TRBJ2-5	many	NA	TRBV20-1
CASSLAIKGVPGRETQYF	TGTGCCAGCAGCTTAGCGATTAAAGGGGTCCCGGGTCGAGAGACCCAGTACTTC	TRBJ2-5	few	NA	TRBV7-6
CASSVDRANTGELFF	TGTGCCAGCAGCGTGGACAGGGCGAACACCGGGGAGCTGTTTTTT	TRBJ2-2	many	TRBD1	TRBV5-8
CASSDNSGANVLTF	TGTGCCAGCAGCGACAACTCTGGGGCCAACGTCCTGACTTTC	TRBJ2-6	many	NA	TRBV12-3/TRBV12-4
CSVVGPGNTIYF	TGCAGCGTTGTGGGCCCCGGAAACACCATATATTTT	TRBJ1-3	many	NA	TRBV29-1
CASSHEVSYNEQFF	TGCGCCAGCAGCCACGAAGTTTCCTACAATGAGCAGTTCTTC	TRBJ2-1	few	NA	TRBV4-1
CASSHVIDGADTQYF	TGTGCCAGCAGCCACGTCATAGATGGCGCAGATACGCAGTATTTT	TRBJ2-3	few	NA	TRBV5-6
CSARDYSNQPQHF	TGCAGTGCTAGAGACTATAGCAATCAGCCCCAGCATTTT	TRBJ1-5	many	NA	TRBV20-1
CASSLDRLSTGELFF	TGTGCCAGCAGTTTGGACAGGCTGAGCACCGGGGAGCTGTTTTTT	TRBJ2-2	many	TRBD1	TRBV6-2/TRBV6-3
CASGARASFYGYTF	TGTGCCAGCGGGGCCCGGGCCTCCTTCTATGGCTACACCTTC	TRBJ1-2	many	NA	TRBV28
CASSLARDEKLFF	TGTGCCAGCAGCTTGGCTCGGGACGAAAAACTGTTTTTT	TRBJ1-4	NA	NA	TRBV5-4
CASSKVERGQTGANQPQHF	TGTGCCAGCAGCAAAGTGGAGAGAGGGCAGACCGGAGCCAATCAGCCCCAGCATTTT	TRBJ1-5	many	NA	TRBV21-1
CASLVRDRGPTGELFF	TGTGCCAGCTTAGTTCGGGACAGGGGACCCACCGGGGAGCTGTTTTTT	TRBJ2-2	few	TRBD1	TRBV2
CASRGHGHNEQFF	TGTGCCAGCAGGGGCCACGGGCACAATGAGCAGTTCTTC	TRBJ2-1	many	NA	TRBV28
CASSLGWGSPAHEQFF	TGTGCCAGCAGTTTAGGTTGGGGCAGCCCGGCCCATGAGCAGTTCTTC	TRBJ2-1	many	NA	TRBV12-3/TRBV12-4
CASSFTGHLHTF	TGTGCCAGCAGCTTTACCGGACACCTGCACACCTTC	TRBJ1-2	few	NA	TRBV7-9
CASNKQGANYGYTF	TGTGCCAGCAACAAACAGGGAGCTAACTATGGCTACACCTTC	TRBJ1-2	NA	NA	TRBV27
CASSLDSIETQYF	TGCGCCAGCAGTTTGGACAGTATAGAGACCCAGTACTTC	TRBJ2-5	few	NA	TRBV5-1
CASSLSRFRGSEQYF	TGTGCCAGCAGTTTAAGCAGGTTTCGAGGTTCCGAGCAGTACTTC	TRBJ2-7	many	NA	TRBV12-3/TRBV12-4
CASSSSTDTQYF	TGTGCCAGCAGTTCCAGCACAGATACGCAGTATTTT	TRBJ2-3	many	NA	TRBV12-3/TRBV12-4
CASSLGLAGGSAYEQYF	TGCGCCAGCAGCCTTGGACTAGCGGGGGGGAGCGCCTACGAGCAGTACTTC	TRBJ2-7	NA	TRBD2	TRBV5-1
CASSLVNYGYTF	TGTGCCAGCAGCTTGGTGAACTATGGCTACACCTTC	TRBJ1-2	many	NA	TRBV5-6
CASSLGDRDAYEQYF	TGCGCCAGCAGCTTGGGGGACAGGGACGCCTACGAGCAGTACTTC	TRBJ2-7	many	TRBD1	TRBV5-1
CASSPGQPTSGYTF	TGTGCCAGCAGCCCCGGACAGCCCACTAGTGGCTACACCTTC	TRBJ1-2	many	NA	TRBV7-2
CASSLGGTGRDYEQYF	TGTGCCAGCAGCTTGGGGGGGACAGGGCGGGATTACGAGCAGTACTTC	TRBJ2-7	NA	TRBD1	TRBV5-8
CAIRAGTSGIPTDTQYF	TGTGCCATCAGAGCCGGGACTAGCGGGATCCCCACAGATACGCAGTATTTT	TRBJ2-3	few	TRBD2	TRBV10-3
CASSLINEQYF	TGTGCCAGCAGCCTAATAAACGAGCAGTACTTC	TRBJ2-7	many	NA	TRBV11-2
CASSDHPGDRNYGYTF	TGTGCCAGCAGTGACCATCCGGGGGACAGGAACTATGGCTACACCTTC	TRBJ1-2	many	TRBD1	TRBV25-1
CASSRQPNTGELFF	TGTGCCAGCAGCCGACAGCCGAACACCGGGGAGCTGTTTTTT	TRBJ2-2	many	NA	TRBV7-6
CASNLVGGGRGGYTF	TGTGCCAGCAACCTCGTGGGTGGGGGCCGAGGGGGCTACACCTTC	TRBJ1-2	many	NA	TRBV12-3/TRBV12-4
CASREEREKPYTGELFF	TGTGCCAGCAGAGAAGAGCGGGAAAAACCTTACACCGGGGAGCTGTTTTTT	TRBJ2-2	many	TRBD2	TRBV12-3/TRBV12-4
CATSQGARETQYF	TGTGCCACCAGTCAGGGGGCTCGAGAGACCCAGTACTTC	TRBJ2-5	NA	TRBD1	TRBV24-1
CASSLLTVGAGYTF	TGTGCCAGCAGCTTACTCACGGTTGGGGCCGGCTACACCTTC	TRBJ1-2	few	NA	TRBV7-2
CATRRDSGSGEQYF	TGTGCCACTAGGAGGGATAGCGGGAGTGGCGAGCAGTACTTC	TRBJ2-7	many	TRBD2	TRBV15
CATSREAPTGSEETQYF	TGTGCCACCAGCAGGGAAGCTCCTACAGGGTCGGAGGAGACCCAGTACTTC	TRBJ2-5	many	NA	TRBV15
CASSPADTQYF	TGTGCCAGCAGCCCAGCAGATACGCAGTATTTT	TRBJ2-3	many	NA	TRBV11-2
CASSVQPSGANVLTF	TGTGCCAGCAGTGTACAGCCATCTGGGGCCAACGTCCTGACTTTC	TRBJ2-6	many	NA	TRBV28
CASSLSKRGGLYLAKNIQYF	TGTGCCAGCAGTTTATCTAAGCGGGGGGGGTTGTATTTAGCCAAAAACATTCAGTACTTC	TRBJ2-4	many	TRBD2	TRBV12-3/TRBV12-4
CASSLVGQLTDTQYF	TGTGCCAGCAGCTTGGTGGGACAGCTCACAGATACGCAGTATTTT	TRBJ2-3	many	TRBD1	TRBV5-6
CASSLSGLAGTDTQYF	TGCGCCAGCAGCTTGTCGGGACTAGCGGGCACAGATACGCAGTATTTT	TRBJ2-3	many	TRBD2	TRBV5-1
CATLGSPNEKLFF	TGTGCCACATTGGGGAGTCCGAATGAAAAACTGTTTTTT	TRBJ1-4	many	NA	TRBV10-3
CASSDGRGDDTQYF	TGTGCCAGCAGCGACGGGCGGGGGGACGATACGCAGTATTTT	TRBJ2-3	many	TRBD2	TRBV6-1
CASSLASGDHEQYF	TGTGCCAGCAGCTTAGCTAGCGGGGACCACGAGCAGTACTTC	TRBJ2-7	many	TRBD2	TRBV7-9
CASSSQQGNEQYF	TGTGCTAGCAGCTCCCAACAGGGTAACGAGCAGTACTTC	TRBJ2-7	NA	NA	TRBV7-7
CASSLAFGNTIYF	TGTGCCAGCAGTTTAGCCTTTGGAAACACCATATATTTT	TRBJ1-3	many	NA	TRBV12-3/TRBV12-4